The following is a TCR beta chain sequence with its context. It was with unique molecular identifiers that the TCRbeta library was prepared. TCRdb reanalysed the PCR reads using MiXCR and keeps one entry per CDR3 protein. Of under 300,000 distinct CDR3 sequences listed, around 9.7% are singletons. This record comes from a study of T-cell reconstitution after alpha-beta-depleted transplantation in children. Trimming removed 4 bases at V and 3 bases at J, with 9 bases between. CDR3 length equals 14 residues. This TCR came from a human donor who donated a stem cell graft to a child with SCID. This sample comprised PBMCs from the stem cell graft donor, obtained from the stem cell graft. The V call is TRBV12-3 or TRBV12-4, the J call TRBJ1-4; no firm D call. The CDR3 is CASSWTNANEKLFF. The CDR3 nucleotides are TGTGCCAGCAGTTGGACGAACGCTAATGAAAAACTGTTTTTT.